A selection of T cell receptor beta chains follows, all from one sample in a study of post-analysis software for immune sequencing data. MiXCR, applied by TCRdb to the PCR reads, yields one record per CDR3 protein. Among roughly 170,000 distinct CDR3 sequences listed, approximately 30% were seen once. The source material was blood. These receptors originate from a girl between 5 and 17 years old with multiple sclerosis. Each CDR3 is given with its conserved first and last residue. D genes are given only for firm matches. Clone size is stated in some rows and not others, as once, few, many or a class when expanded.

DNA: TGCGCCAGCAGCCCCAGGGGGGTAGGGACACCCCTCCACTTT
CDR3: CASSPRGVGTPLHF
size: .
D: TRBD1
J: TRBJ1-6
V: TRBV4-1

DNA: TGTGCCAGCAGCGCAGGGGACAGAGACTACGAGCAGTACTTC
CDR3: CASSAGDRDYEQYF
size: many
D: TRBD1
J: TRBJ2-7
V: TRBV9

DNA: TGTGCCAGCAGCCAAGATCTAGCGGAGAGCGGCTACGAGCAGTACTTC
CDR3: CASSQDLAESGYEQYF
size: few
D: TRBD2
J: TRBJ2-7
V: TRBV4-2

DNA: TGTGCCAGCAGCAACGGTGGGGGAATGGAGACCCAGTACTTC
CDR3: CASSNGGGMETQYF
size: few
D: .
J: TRBJ2-5
V: TRBV7-9

DNA: TGTGCCTGCAGCTCCAGGACAGGGAGCGATATAGCCAAAAACATTCAGTACTTC
CDR3: CACSSRTGSDIAKNIQYF
size: .
D: TRBD1
J: TRBJ2-4
V: TRBV6-1

DNA: TGTGCCAGCTGGAAGGTGGGGGCGGAAGCTTTCTTT
CDR3: CASWKVGAEAFF
size: .
D: .
J: TRBJ1-1
V: TRBV6-5

DNA: TGTGCCAGCAGTTTAAGGCAGGCCTTTGGCTACACCTTC
CDR3: CASSLRQAFGYTF
size: few
D: .
J: TRBJ1-2
V: TRBV27

DNA: TGCAGCGTTCAAGGACAGGGGATCTACAATGAGCAGTTCTTC
CDR3: CSVQGQGIYNEQFF
size: many
D: TRBD1
J: TRBJ2-1
V: TRBV29-1

DNA: TGCAGTGCTAGAGGGGGTAAGACCTACGGGCAGTACTTC
CDR3: CSARGGKTYGQYF
size: few
D: .
J: TRBJ2-4
V: TRBV20-1

DNA: TGCGCCAGCAGCTTTAGCGGGAGATACAATGGGCAGTTCTTC
CDR3: CASSFSGRYNGQFF
size: .
D: TRBD2
J: TRBJ2-1
V: TRBV5-1

DNA: TGTGCCAGCAGTGATTGGGGACTAGCGGGAACCTCCCACACAGATACGCAGTATTTT
CDR3: CASSDWGLAGTSHTDTQYF
size: many
D: TRBD2
J: TRBJ2-3
V: TRBV25-1

DNA: TGTGCTAGTGGCTCTCCGGAGACAAGAGGCCTCCAAGAGACCCAGTACTTC
CDR3: CASGSPETRGLQETQYF
size: many
D: .
J: TRBJ2-5
V: TRBV12-5

DNA: TGTGCCAGCAGCCCACACAATGAGCAGTTCTTC
CDR3: CASSPHNEQFF
size: many
D: .
J: TRBJ2-1
V: TRBV7-9

DNA: TGTGCCAGCAGCCAAGATCCAGCGGGGAGCAAGTCGGATGAGCAGTACTTC
CDR3: CASSQDPAGSKSDEQYF
size: .
D: TRBD2
J: TRBJ2-5
V: TRBV3-1

DNA: TGTGCCAGCAGCCAACTAGCGGGAAGAGATACGCAGTATTTT
CDR3: CASSQLAGRDTQYF
size: few
D: TRBD2
J: TRBJ2-3
V: TRBV6-2/TRBV6-3

DNA: TGTGCCAGCAGTTGGAGAGAAAACTATGGCTACACCTTC
CDR3: CASSWRENYGYTF
size: .
D: .
J: TRBJ1-2
V: TRBV27

DNA: TGTGCCAGCAGTCCGGGACAGGGGTCTGACGAGCAGTACTTC
CDR3: CASSPGQGSDEQYF
size: many
D: TRBD1
J: TRBJ2-7
V: TRBV12-3/TRBV12-4

DNA: TGTGCCATCAGTGAGTCGAGGGGTAGGGGCTACGAGCAGTACTTC
CDR3: CAISESRGRGYEQYF
size: .
D: .
J: TRBJ2-7
V: TRBV10-3

DNA: TGCAGTGCTTCCAGGACTAGCGGGACTAGCACAGATACGCAGTATTTT
CDR3: CSASRTSGTSTDTQYF
size: .
D: TRBD2
J: TRBJ2-3
V: TRBV20-1

DNA: TGCAGTGCCTCCGGGACTAGCGGGAGGGTCACAGATACGCAGTATTTT
CDR3: CSASGTSGRVTDTQYF
size: many
D: TRBD2
J: TRBJ2-3
V: TRBV20-1

DNA: TGCGCCAGCAGCTGGGGAGAGTACACAGATACGCAGTATTTT
CDR3: CASSWGEYTDTQYF
size: .
D: .
J: TRBJ2-3
V: TRBV5-1

DNA: TGCGCCAGCAGCGCCGGACAGACACCCCGCGCCACTAATGAAAAACTGTTTTTT
CDR3: CASSAGQTPRATNEKLFF
size: few
D: .
J: TRBJ1-4
V: TRBV5-1

DNA: TGTGCCAGTAATAAAGGCCTCGTTGTGAATGAGCAGTTCTTC
CDR3: CASNKGLVVNEQFF
size: few
D: .
J: TRBJ2-1
V: TRBV19

DNA: TGTGCCACCAGCAGGGAGGAAGGGGCCCACAATGAGCAGTTCTTC
CDR3: CATSREEGAHNEQFF
size: .
D: .
J: TRBJ2-1
V: TRBV15

DNA: TGCAGTGCTGGAGTACCACAGGGAACCAATGAGCAGTTCTTC
CDR3: CSAGVPQGTNEQFF
size: few
D: .
J: TRBJ2-1
V: TRBV20-1

DNA: TGTGCCAGCAGCCAAAATAACGCCCATGAAAAACTGTTTTTT
CDR3: CASSQNNAHEKLFF
size: .
D: .
J: TRBJ1-4
V: TRBV3-1

DNA: TGTGCCAGCAGCGGACAGGGCTATGGCTACACCTTC
CDR3: CASSGQGYGYTF
size: many
D: TRBD1
J: TRBJ1-2
V: TRBV6-6

DNA: TGTGCCAGCTCCAGTGTCACGGTACAAGAGACCCAGTACTTC
CDR3: CASSSVTVQETQYF
size: .
D: .
J: TRBJ2-5
V: TRBV7-9

DNA: TGTGCCAGCAGTGTAGCCGGGACTAGCCTCTACGAGCAGTACTTC
CDR3: CASSVAGTSLYEQYF
size: .
D: TRBD2
J: TRBJ2-7
V: TRBV6-5

DNA: TGTGCCAGCAGTGTGCCTAGCGGGATTGCCTACGAGCAGTACTTC
CDR3: CASSVPSGIAYEQYF
size: many
D: TRBD2
J: TRBJ2-7
V: TRBV6-6

DNA: TGTGCCAGTTCCCGGAGGAGCTCTCCTAATTCCTACGAGCAGTACTTC
CDR3: CASSRRSSPNSYEQYF
size: many
D: .
J: TRBJ2-7
V: TRBV28

DNA: TGTGCCAGTAGCCACAGGGGGCGCAAGGATACGCAGTATTTT
CDR3: CASSHRGRKDTQYF
size: .
D: TRBD1
J: TRBJ2-3
V: TRBV3-1

DNA: TGCAGTGCTAGACAGCATCAAGAGACCCAGTACTTC
CDR3: CSARQHQETQYF
size: .
D: .
J: TRBJ2-5
V: TRBV20-1

DNA: TGCGCCAGCAGACTAGCGGGAGGATTAGATACGCAGTATTTT
CDR3: CASRLAGGLDTQYF
size: many
D: TRBD2
J: TRBJ2-3
V: TRBV5-1

DNA: TGTGCCAGCAGCGTATCGACAGACATGAACACTGAAGCTTTCTTT
CDR3: CASSVSTDMNTEAFF
size: many
D: .
J: TRBJ1-1
V: TRBV9

DNA: TGTGCCAGCAGTTACACGGGAGGGGCAGATACGCAGTATTTT
CDR3: CASSYTGGADTQYF
size: .
D: TRBD2
J: TRBJ2-3
V: TRBV6-2/TRBV6-3

DNA: TGTGCCAGCAGTGATCGGACAGGTGGTAATTCACCCCTCCACTTT
CDR3: CASSDRTGGNSPLHF
size: .
D: TRBD1
J: TRBJ1-6
V: TRBV25-1

DNA: TGTGCCACGGGGGACAGGGGGAACCCCTCATCGATAGAGCAGTACTTC
CDR3: CATGDRGNPSSIEQYF
size: many
D: TRBD1
J: TRBJ2-7
V: TRBV15

DNA: TGTGCCAGCAAGAGCCCAGGGTATGATGAAGCTTTCTTT
CDR3: CASKSPGYDEAFF
size: .
D: .
J: TRBJ1-1
V: TRBV28

DNA: TGTGCCATCACCGGGACTAGCGGGGATACGCAGTATTTT
CDR3: CAITGTSGDTQYF
size: many
D: TRBD2
J: TRBJ2-3
V: TRBV10-3

DNA: TGTGCCAGCAGCCGACAGGGTGCAAGGACTGAAGCTTTCTTT
CDR3: CASSRQGARTEAFF
size: few
D: TRBD1
J: TRBJ1-1
V: TRBV2

DNA: TGTGCCAGCAATAGCGGGATCTCCTACAATGAGCAGTTCTTC
CDR3: CASNSGISYNEQFF
size: few
D: TRBD2
J: TRBJ2-1
V: TRBV2

DNA: TGTGCCAGCAGTTACTCCCGAGTCTACAATGAGCAGTTCTTC
CDR3: CASSYSRVYNEQFF
size: medium-sized
D: .
J: TRBJ2-1
V: TRBV6-6

DNA: TGTGCCAGTAGTATAGAGAGTCGGCGGGCTCCTGATGGCTACACCTTC
CDR3: CASSIESRRAPDGYTF
size: .
D: .
J: TRBJ1-2
V: TRBV19

DNA: TGTGCCATCAGTACGAGCGGGAGTTTCAATGAGCAGTTCTTC
CDR3: CAISTSGSFNEQFF
size: many
D: TRBD2
J: TRBJ2-1
V: TRBV10-3

DNA: TGTGCCATCAGTGAGTCGATGGGACCCCAGACTGAAAAACTGTTTTTT
CDR3: CAISESMGPQTEKLFF
size: few
D: .
J: TRBJ1-4
V: TRBV10-3

DNA: TGTGCCAGCAGCCTACCTGCAAGCGGGGGCGGGACCCAGTACTTC
CDR3: CASSLPASGGGTQYF
size: once
D: TRBD2
J: TRBJ2-5
V: TRBV6-6

DNA: TGTGCCAGCAGCACATCAGGTGCAGGCCTGGGGAATGAGCAGTTCTTC
CDR3: CASSTSGAGLGNEQFF
size: .
D: .
J: TRBJ2-1
V: TRBV7-9

DNA: TGCAGCGTTGAAGATCTTCTCGTGGGAGGGCCTGGGGGGGCCAACGTCCTGACTTTC
CDR3: CSVEDLLVGGPGGANVLTF
size: .
D: TRBD2
J: TRBJ2-6
V: TRBV29-1

DNA: TGTGCCAGCACCTCGGGACGGCGCGAGCAGTACTTC
CDR3: CASTSGRREQYF
size: medium-sized
D: .
J: TRBJ2-7
V: TRBV11-2

DNA: TGTGCCAGCAGCCTCCCCCCGCCGACTAACTATGGCTACACCTTC
CDR3: CASSLPPPTNYGYTF
size: .
D: .
J: TRBJ1-2
V: TRBV28

DNA: TGTGCCATCAAGTATTCGGGAGCCTACAATGAGCAGTACTTC
CDR3: CAIKYSGAYNEQYF
size: few
D: .
J: TRBJ2-7
V: TRBV10-3

DNA: TGTGCCAGCAGCTTCCCCCCCAATGAGCAGTTCTTC
CDR3: CASSFPPNEQFF
size: .
D: .
J: TRBJ2-1
V: TRBV7-4

DNA: TGTGCCAGCATAGAGGCGGGAGGCGGGTACAATGAGCAGTTCTTC
CDR3: CASIEAGGGYNEQFF
size: .
D: TRBD2
J: TRBJ2-1
V: TRBV12-3/TRBV12-4

DNA: TGTGCCACCAGTGCGGGAGGTACCTACAATGAGCAGTTCTTC
CDR3: CATSAGGTYNEQFF
size: many
D: TRBD2
J: TRBJ2-1
V: TRBV24-1